This T cell receptor beta chain stems from a study of cytomegalovirus exposure and HLA in healthy donors. Note on this clone: As yet, its antigen is unknown.

Germline lookup yields CDR1 DFQATT and CDR2 SNEGSKA (reference sequence). This CDR3 region has 11 residues. Study-level points and caveats: Among TCR sequences, most were rare, though some public TCRs appeared in many donors. Other equally common chains were less clonally expanded than HLA-associated TCR beta chains, a later analysis showed.

The PCR ran on 60 Vbeta and 13 Jbeta primers. Sequencing used immunoSEQ multiplex PCR; TCRdb keeps in-frame clones, though not all of them. In the table there are some 150,000 clones, 80% of which are singletons. Sample: PBMCs. This TCR derives from a man under 40 in good health and CMV-seropositive. V is TRBV20-1 and J is TRBJ2-5; D is unresolved. The DNA end is more similar to TRBJ2-7, so the J call may be wrong. CDR3 coding DNA: TGCAGTGCTAAATCAGGCTACGAGCAGTACTTC. It specifies CSAKSGYEQYF.